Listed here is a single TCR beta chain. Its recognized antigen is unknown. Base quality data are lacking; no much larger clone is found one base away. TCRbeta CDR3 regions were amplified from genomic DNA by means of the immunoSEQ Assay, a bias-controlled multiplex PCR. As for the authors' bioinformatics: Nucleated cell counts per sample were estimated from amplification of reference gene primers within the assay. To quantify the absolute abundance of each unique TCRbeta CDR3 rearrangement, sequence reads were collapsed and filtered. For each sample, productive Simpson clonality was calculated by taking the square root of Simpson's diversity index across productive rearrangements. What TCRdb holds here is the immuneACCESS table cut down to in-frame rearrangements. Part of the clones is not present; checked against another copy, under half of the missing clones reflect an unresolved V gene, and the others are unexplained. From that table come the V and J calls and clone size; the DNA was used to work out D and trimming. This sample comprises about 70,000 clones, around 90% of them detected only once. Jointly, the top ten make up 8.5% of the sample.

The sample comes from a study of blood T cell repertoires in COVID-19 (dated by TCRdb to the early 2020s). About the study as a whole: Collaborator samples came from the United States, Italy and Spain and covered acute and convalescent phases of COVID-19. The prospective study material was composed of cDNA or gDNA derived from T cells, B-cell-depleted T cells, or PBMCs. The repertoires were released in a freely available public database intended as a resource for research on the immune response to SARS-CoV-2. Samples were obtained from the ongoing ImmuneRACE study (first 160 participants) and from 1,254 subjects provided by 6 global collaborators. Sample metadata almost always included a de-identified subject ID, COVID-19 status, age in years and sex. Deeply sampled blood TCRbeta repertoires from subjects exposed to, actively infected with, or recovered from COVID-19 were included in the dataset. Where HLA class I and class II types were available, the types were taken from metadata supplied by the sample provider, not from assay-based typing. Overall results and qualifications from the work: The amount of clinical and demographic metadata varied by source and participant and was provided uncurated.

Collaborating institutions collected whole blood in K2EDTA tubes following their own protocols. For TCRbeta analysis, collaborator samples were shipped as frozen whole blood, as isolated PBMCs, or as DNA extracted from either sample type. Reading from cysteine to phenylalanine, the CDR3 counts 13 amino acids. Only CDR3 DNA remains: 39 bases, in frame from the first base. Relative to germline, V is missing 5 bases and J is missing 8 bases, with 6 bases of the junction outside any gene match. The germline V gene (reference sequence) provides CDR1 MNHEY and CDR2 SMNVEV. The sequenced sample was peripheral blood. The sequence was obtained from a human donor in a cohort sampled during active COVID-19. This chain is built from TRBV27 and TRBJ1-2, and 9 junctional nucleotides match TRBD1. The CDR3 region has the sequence CASSGTGLFGYTF. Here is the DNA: TGTGCCAGCAGTGGGACAGGGCTCTTCGGCTACACCTTC.